Below are 25 T cell receptor beta chains sequenced from a single sample in a study of OX40 agonist ivuxolimab in advanced cancers. Measured with immunoSEQ multiplex PCR; TCRdb has only the in-frame clones, and not every one. The table has 50,000 to 70,000 clones, roughly 92% seen once. The specimen was CD4+ or CD8+ T cells sorted from blood, collected in a trial of the OX40 agonist ivuxolimab. The receptor set was obtained from an adult with an advanced solid tumor such as melanoma, head and neck, liver or kidney cancer.

The chain is built from TRBV7-9 and TRBJ1-1; no clear D. Germline V gives CDR1 SEHNR, CDR2 FQNEAQ (reference sequence). The ends were cut back, 5 bases at V and 1 base at J, with 11 bases in the middle. The CDR3 has 14 amino acids. For the CDR3, the DNA is TGTGCCAGCAGCAAAGCGGGCAGGAACACTGAAGCTTTCTTT. Its translation is CASSKAGRNTEAFF. Full variable domain (rest looked up from reference TRBV7-9 and TRBJ1-1): DTGVSQNPRHKITKRGQNVTFRCDPISEHNRLYWYRQTLGQGPEFLTYFQNEAQLEKSRLLSDRFSAERPKGSFSTLEIQRTEQGDSAMYLCASSKAGRNTEAFFGQGTRLTVV.

This clone has only a few counts. The rearrangement links TRBV2 to TRBJ1-2; TRBD1 aligns across 7 bases. Looked up from germline, CDR1 is SNHLY and CDR2 is FYNNEI. This CDR3 is 14 amino acids long. The CDR3 nucleotides are TGTTGCCAGCAAGAGACAGGGACTAACTATGGCTACACCTTC. It translates to CCQQETGTNYGYTF.

V is TRBV25-1 and J is TRBJ2-7, with 9 positions matching TRBD1. The germline V gene encodes CDR1 MGHDK and CDR2 SYGVNS. Losses at the gene ends were 5 bases for V and 2 bases for J; bases not matched to a gene: 1. This CDR3 spans 13 amino acids. The CDR3 DNA reads TGTGCCAGCAGTAGACAGGGGGCCTACGAGCAGTACTTC. Encoded protein: CASSRQGAYEQYF.

The sample holds one count of this clone. The J gene is TRBJ1-5, the V gene TRBV4-2; a weak D match, TRBD1 (5 bases). The CDR3 is 14 amino acids. Trimming pared 4 bases from V and 3 bases from J, leaving 10 bases between. Germline V CDR1 and CDR2: LGHNA, YNFKEQ. The CDR3 sequence is CASSPIRDNQPQHF. The CDR3 DNA reads as TGTGCCAGCAGCCCAATCAGGGACAATCAGCCCCAGCATTTT.

This clone has a single count. The chain joins TRBV27 to TRBJ2-2; unclear D gene. Trimming removed 3 bases at V and 2 bases at J, with 7 bases between. The CDR3 covers 14 residues. Germline loops: CDR1 MNHEY, CDR2 SMNVEV (reference sequence). This chain's CDR3 is CASSFYKNTGELFF. The CDR3 bases are TGTGCCAGCAGTTTCTACAAAAACACCGGGGAGCTGTTTTTT.

The CDR3 sequence is CASTLGPGWSSYNEQFF. The CDR3 DNA reads as TGTGCCAGCACTCTAGGACCAGGCTGGAGCTCCTACAATGAGCAGTTCTTC. The rearrangement links TRBV5-6 to TRBJ2-1; D gene unclear. CDR1 is SGHDT and CDR2 is YYEEEE in the germline V gene. CDR3 length: 17 residues. The V end lost 6 bases, the J end lost 0 bases, and 19 bases lay between the germline ends.

The rearrangement links TRBV21-1 to TRBJ2-7; TRBD2 reflects the table's D call only, with no check against the DNA. TRBV21-1 is given as a pseudogene. The CDR3 length is 17 residues. DNA of the CDR3: TGTGCCAGCAGCAAAGCTGGGGGGACGGGGGTAAGCTACGAGCAGTACTTC. Its protein product is CASSKAGGTGVSYEQYF.

This chain connects TRBV7-9 to TRBJ1-2; D uncertain. CDR1 is SEHNR, CDR2 FQNEAQ, per germline (reference sequence). The CDR3 totals 14 residues. The V gene lost 5 bases and the J gene lost 2 bases, with 12 bases spanning the gap. The CDR3 nucleotides read TGTGCCAGCAGCCCAGGACCCGCCAACTATGGCTACACCTTC. Its translation: CASSPGPANYGYTF.

The chain has TRBV27 and TRBJ2-3; the D is unclear. CDR1 and CDR2 (germline): MNHEY, SMNVEV (reference sequence). V gave up 3 bases and J gave up 1 base, with 8 bases separating them. The CDR3 length is 14 residues. The CDR3 coding sequence is TGTGCCAGCAGTTTGGAAAGGGGCACAGATACGCAGTATTTT. Translation: CASSLERGTDTQYF.

V usage is TRBV28 and J usage is TRBJ2-7; a possible D gene is TRBD1 (6 bases). V dropped 6 bases and J dropped 0 bases, with 15 bases sitting between them. Germline V gene lookup returns CDR1 MDHEN and CDR2 SYDVKM. The CDR3 has 15 amino acids. The CDR3, as DNA: TGTGCCAGCAGCAAACCCCGGGACAACTCCTACGAGCAGTACTTC. This translates into CASSKPRDNSYEQYF. The whole variable domain, filled in from reference TRBV28 and TRBJ2-7, reads DVKVTQSSRYLVKRTGEKVFLECVQDMDHENMFWYRQDPGLGLRLIYFSYDVKMKEKGDIPEGYSVSREKKERFSLILESASTNQTSMYLCASSKPRDNSYEQYFGPGTRLTVT.

This chain joins TRBV13 and TRBJ2-5, with 8 positions matching TRBD2. The DNA end is more similar to TRBJ2-7, so the J call may be wrong. Germline-derived CDR1 and CDR2 are PRHDT and FYEKMQ (reference sequence). This CDR3 has 16 amino acids. In nucleotides, the CDR3 is TGTGCCAGCAGCTCGATACTAGCGGAAGCCCCCTACGAGCAGTACTTC. It is translated as CASSSILAEAPYEQYF.

V and J are TRBV27 and TRBJ2-5; D might be TRBD1 (6 bases). Gene TRBJ2-7 matches the end of the DNA better, so the J call may be wrong. Germline V gene data show CDR1 as MNHEY and CDR2 as SMNVEV (reference sequence). The CDR3 length is 16 residues. The CDR3 DNA sequence: TGTGCCAGCAGTCTCACATCCCCGACAGGCTCCTACGAGCAGTACTTC. It codes for CASSLTSPTGSYEQYF.

The V gene is TRBV5-4, the J gene TRBJ2-1; possibly TRBD1 or TRBD2 for D (5 bases each). This CDR3 contains 15 residues. Germline V gene data show CDR1 as SGHNT and CDR2 as YYREEE (reference sequence). V lost 4 bases and J 8 bases, leaving 19 bases between the germline ends. The CDR3 DNA reads as TGTGCCAGCAGCCCCCGGGACGTGGGTCTCCATGAGCAGTTCTTC. This translates into CASSPRDVGLHEQFF.

The chain couples TRBV2 to TRBJ2-7, with D possibly being TRBD2 (6 bases). Germline assignment: CDR1 SNHLY and CDR2 FYNNEI. This CDR3 region has 15 residues. The germline V and J ends were trimmed by 6 bases and 0 bases, with 15 bases remaining between them. CDR3 DNA: TGTGCCAGCAGGATGGACTACACGAGCTCCTACGAGCAGTACTTC. Amino acid sequence: CASRMDYTSSYEQYF.

This rearrangement joins TRBV27 to TRBJ2-1; TRBD2 agrees at 12 bases. This CDR3 spans 18 amino acids. V gave up 2 bases and J gave up 0 bases; unmatched junction bases: 5. The germline gives CDR1 MNHEY, CDR2 SMNVEV (reference sequence). Written as DNA, the CDR3 is TGTGCCAGCAGTTTACCTAGCGGGAGGGCCATCTCCTACAATGAGCAGTTCTTC. This encodes CASSLPSGRAISYNEQFF.

This chain connects TRBV27 to TRBJ2-3; 7 bases line up with TRBD2. Germline lookup yields CDR1 MNHEY and CDR2 SMNVEV (reference sequence). This CDR3 has 14 amino acids. V trimming: 6 bases; J trimming: 1 base; junction bases outside the gene matches: 4. The CDR3 coding sequence is TGTGCCAGCAGCCCTGGACTAGGCACAGATACGCAGTATTTT. Residues: CASSPGLGTDTQYF.

This rearrangement joins TRBV11-2 to TRBJ1-1, with a tentative D call TRBD1 (6 bases). The germline V and J ends were trimmed by 5 bases and 1 base, with 8 bases remaining between them. The germline V gene has CDR1 SGHAT and CDR2 FQNNGV. There are 13 residues in the CDR3. CDR3 DNA sequence: TGTGCCAGCAGCCCGACAGGGAACACTGAAGCTTTCTTT. Its translation: CASSPTGNTEAFF.

CDR3 amino acids: CASSQDGGQGANQPQHF. DNA of the CDR3: TGTGCCAGCAGCCAGGACGGGGGACAGGGGGCCAATCAGCCCCAGCATTTT. The J gene is TRBJ1-5, the V gene TRBV14; TRBD1 matches at 12 bases. Germline values: CDR1 SGHDN, CDR2 FVKESK. CDR3 length: 17 amino acids. Trimming at V came to 3 bases and at J to 3 bases, leaving 6 bases not matched to a gene.

This clone was seen only once. This sequence joins TRBV15 and TRBJ2-7; D ambiguous. Germline V CDR1 and CDR2: LNHNV, YYDKDF (reference sequence). The length of the CDR3 is 14 residues. V was shortened by 5 bases and J by 2 bases, with 13 bases between the two germline ends. The CDR3 nucleotides read TGTGCCACCAGCCTTCGGGTCTCGCCCTACGAGCAGTACTTC. It yields the protein CATSLRVSPYEQYF.

V is TRBV9 and J is TRBJ2-1; D may be TRBD2 (6 bases). V lost 1 base and J lost 0, with 17 bases in between. Germline loops: CDR1 SGDLS, CDR2 YYNGEE. The CDR3 runs 18 residues. The CDR3 spells CASSVNRLAGSSYNEQFF. DNA of the CDR3: TGTGCCAGCAGCGTAAATAGGTTGGCGGGGTCCTCCTACAATGAGCAGTTCTTC. Based on the CDR3 plus reference TRBV9 and TRBJ2-1, the full variable domain is DSGVTQTPKHLITATGQRVTLRCSPRSGDLSVYWYQQSLDQGLQFLIQYYNGEERAKGNILERFSAQQFPDLHSELNLSSLELGDSALYFCASSVNRLAGSSYNEQFFGPGTRLTVL.

The genes are TRBV6-5 and TRBJ2-1; no reliable D call. The CDR3 totals 11 residues. Trimming took off 6 bases at V and 9 bases at J, with 9 bases between the two ends. The germline gives CDR1 MNHEY, CDR2 SVGAGI. CDR3: CASRRESEQFF. In nucleotides, the CDR3 is TGTGCCAGCAGACGCGAGAGTGAGCAGTTCTTC.

This clone was detected once. This chain connects TRBV27 to TRBJ2-3, with 9 nucleotides matching TRBD2. This CDR3 spans 16 amino acids. CDR1 is MNHEY, CDR2 SMNVEV, per germline (reference sequence). V gave up 1 base and J gave up 4 bases; unmatched junction bases: 6. As DNA, the CDR3 is TGTGCCAGCAGTTTATTAGCGGGGGAGAGGGCAGATACGCAGTATTTT. Its protein product is CASSLLAGERADTQYF.

The chain combines TRBV7-2 with TRBJ1-5; D not resolved. Germline loops: CDR1 SGHTA, CDR2 FQGNSA. The length of the CDR3 is 14 residues. V lost 1 base and J lost 4, with 8 bases in between. This CDR3 reads CASSLVDQNQPQHF. The CDR3 DNA is TGTGCCAGCAGCTTAGTTGACCAGAATCAGCCCCAGCATTTT.

Concerning this clone: This same CDR3 is encoded by further DNA sequences in the sample. The rearrangement links TRBV19 to TRBJ2-2; D call uncertain. Germline CDR1 is LNHDA and CDR2 is SQIVND (reference sequence). The ends were cut back, 7 bases at V and 6 bases at J, with 3 bases in the middle. The CDR3 runs to 10 residues. DNA of the CDR3: TGTGCCAGTAAAGCCGGGGAGCTGTTTTTT. It specifies CASKAGELFF.

This rearrangement joins TRBV5-6 to TRBJ2-7, with D uncertain. The CDR3 sequence is 14 residues long. V was cut by 2 bases and J by 3 bases, with 12 bases left in between. CDR1 and CDR2 from the germline V gene are SGHDT and YYEEEE. Here the CDR3 reads CASSFFISSYEQYF. In nucleotides, the CDR3 is TGTGCCAGCAGCTTCTTCATTAGCAGCTACGAGCAGTACTTC. Using reference TRBV5-6 and TRBJ2-7 for the parts outside the CDR3, the full variable domain is DAGVTQSPTHLIKTRGQQVTLRCSPKSGHDTVSWYQQALGQGPQFIFQYYEEEERQRGNFPDRFSGHQFPNYSSELNVNALLLGDSALYLCASSFFISSYEQYFGPGTRLTVT.